This record concerns one TCR beta chain sequence. The antigen is unknown. The CDR3 has 19 residues. Unique molecular identifiers tagged individual cDNA molecules. One entry per CDR3 protein, called by TCRdb with MiXCR from the 5' RACE reads. The table lists some 71,000 distinct CDR3 sequences, approximately 10% of them singletons. This entry is derived from a study of early T cells in non-severe SARS-CoV-2 infection. For the study at large: Bulk RNA isolated from unsorted whole blood underwent sequencing; chains were not paired.

Study results and limitations: Missing private and CD4 specificities, VDJdb matching favored anti-spike CD8 responses.

This TCR was recovered from an adult who was a healthcare worker with PCR-confirmed SARS-CoV-2 infection or an uninfected control (not recorded which). Material: whole blood. The rearrangement joins TRBV21-1 to TRBJ1-1; the table calls TRBD1, which could not be checked here. TRBV21-1 is termed a pseudogene. As DNA, the CDR3 is TGTGCCAGCAGCAAAGGCCGAAAATTCAGGGGGATAGAACGTCCTGAAGCTTTCTTT. It specifies CASSKGRKFRGIERPEAFF.